Listed below are T cell receptor beta chains from one sample, sequenced in a study of control samples from healthy donors and cancer patients. Clones were read by immunoSEQ multiplex PCR, and TCRdb kept only the in-frame ones, dropping some. Of around 94,000 clones listed, about 85% are singletons. Sequencing was performed on blood. These receptors all stem from a woman between 50 and 59 years old in good health. The CDR3 runs from the conserved cysteine through the conserved F or W. Fields, in order: D gene, CDR3 length, clone size, J gene, V gene, CDR3 DNA, CDR3 protein. A D gene is named only where the DNA matches it firmly. Size tells how often a clone was seen (once, few, many) or the class of an expanded clone, and some rows leave it out.

D gene: -; CDR3 length: 16; clone size: -; J gene: TRBJ1-1; V gene: TRBV3-1/TRBV3-2; CDR3 DNA: TGTGCCAGCAGCCAAGGATACTCCCGGGGCCGAAATGAAGCTTTCTTT; CDR3 protein: CASSQGYSRGRNEAFF
D gene: -; CDR3 length: 15; clone size: -; J gene: TRBJ2-5; V gene: TRBV3-1/TRBV3-2; CDR3 DNA: TGTGCCAGCGCTAAATCCCGGGCCTTAGGGGAGACCCAGTACTTC; CDR3 protein: CASAKSRALGETQYF
D gene: -; CDR3 length: 13; clone size: few; J gene: TRBJ1-5; V gene: TRBV7-6; CDR3 DNA: TGTGCCAGCAGCAGACAAACCAATCAGCCCCAGCATTTT; CDR3 protein: CASSRQTNQPQHF
D gene: TRBD1; CDR3 length: 14; clone size: -; J gene: TRBJ2-7; V gene: TRBV29-1; CDR3 DNA: TGCAGCGTTGGAAAAGGACAGGGGCGCTACGAGCAGTACTTC; CDR3 protein: CSVGKGQGRYEQYF
D gene: -; CDR3 length: 14; clone size: few; J gene: TRBJ2-2; V gene: TRBV15; CDR3 DNA: TGTGCCACCGCCCCAATGGGAACCACCGGGGAGCTGTTTTTT; CDR3 protein: CATAPMGTTGELFF
D gene: -; CDR3 length: 14; clone size: -; J gene: TRBJ1-5; V gene: TRBV2; CDR3 DNA: TGTGCCAGCAGTGATTGGCTTAGCAATCAGCCCCAGCATTTT; CDR3 protein: CASSDWLSNQPQHF
D gene: -; CDR3 length: 15; clone size: -; J gene: TRBJ2-5; V gene: TRBV2; CDR3 DNA: TGTGCCAGCAGTGAAGCTGGGTGGAGCAGCGAGACCCAGTACTTC; CDR3 protein: CASSEAGWSSETQYF
D gene: -; CDR3 length: 15; clone size: -; J gene: TRBJ1-4; V gene: TRBV27; CDR3 DNA: TGTGCCAGCACTTCGAGCGCCGGGATTAATGAAAAACTGTTTTTT; CDR3 protein: CASTSSAGINEKLFF
D gene: TRBD1; CDR3 length: 14; clone size: -; J gene: TRBJ1-5; V gene: TRBV25-1; CDR3 DNA: TGTGCCAGCCAAGACAGGGGGCAAAGTCAGCCCCAGCATTTT; CDR3 protein: CASQDRGQSQPQHF
D gene: -; CDR3 length: 13; clone size: -; J gene: TRBJ2-3; V gene: TRBV18; CDR3 DNA: TGTGCCAGCTCACCATCCCTGACAGATACGCAGTATTTT; CDR3 protein: CASSPSLTDTQYF
D gene: -; CDR3 length: 13; clone size: -; J gene: TRBJ2-1; V gene: TRBV24-1; CDR3 DNA: TGTGCCACCAGTGATCCCGGGACGTCTGAGCAGTTCTTC; CDR3 protein: CATSDPGTSEQFF
D gene: TRBD2; CDR3 length: 17; clone size: few; J gene: TRBJ2-5; V gene: TRBV5-1; CDR3 DNA: TGCGCCAGCAGCCCGGGGACTAGCGGGAGCTACCAAGAGACCCAGTACTTC; CDR3 protein: CASSPGTSGSYQETQYF
D gene: -; CDR3 length: 16; clone size: -; J gene: TRBJ1-2; V gene: TRBV2; CDR3 DNA: TGTGCCAGCGCCTTAAGTCGGGGGGGGACCGCCTATGGCTACACCTTC; CDR3 protein: CASALSRGGTAYGYTF
D gene: TRBD2; CDR3 length: 14; clone size: -; J gene: TRBJ2-7; V gene: TRBV7-9; CDR3 DNA: TGTGCCAGCAGCTCCGGGGGGTCACGCCCCGAGCAGTACTTC; CDR3 protein: CASSSGGSRPEQYF
D gene: TRBD2; CDR3 length: 14; clone size: -; J gene: TRBJ2-3; V gene: TRBV7-9; CDR3 DNA: TGTGCCAGCAGCTATTCTAGCGGGGAGGGTACGCAGTATTTT; CDR3 protein: CASSYSSGEGTQYF
D gene: TRBD1; CDR3 length: 17; clone size: -; J gene: TRBJ2-7; V gene: TRBV6-1; CDR3 DNA: TGTGCCAGCAGTGATCCTTTGAGGGGACAGGGGTGGGACGAGCAGTACTTC; CDR3 protein: CASSDPLRGQGWDEQYF
D gene: TRBD1; CDR3 length: 16; clone size: once; J gene: TRBJ2-5; V gene: TRBV5-4; CDR3 DNA: TGTGCCAGCAGCTTGGGGACAGGGTTAGGCGGGGAGACCCAGTACTTC; CDR3 protein: CASSLGTGLGGETQYF
D gene: -; CDR3 length: 12; clone size: -; J gene: TRBJ1-6; V gene: TRBV6-5; CDR3 DNA: TGTGCCAGCAGTTACAGGGGAGGGCCCCTCCACTTT; CDR3 protein: CASSYRGGPLHF
D gene: TRBD1; CDR3 length: 15; clone size: -; J gene: TRBJ2-7; V gene: TRBV9; CDR3 DNA: TGTGCCAGCAATTCCGGACAGGGGGCGTTTGACGAGCAGTACTTC; CDR3 protein: CASNSGQGAFDEQYF
D gene: -; CDR3 length: 16; clone size: -; J gene: TRBJ1-5; V gene: TRBV28; CDR3 DNA: TGTGCCAGCAGTTTATTAGCCAGAATGAGCAATCAGCCCCAGCATTTT; CDR3 protein: CASSLLARMSNQPQHF
D gene: -; CDR3 length: 13; clone size: -; J gene: TRBJ1-1; V gene: TRBV12-3/TRBV12-4; CDR3 DNA: TGTGCCAGCAGTTTGCAGGGAAACACTGAAGCTTTCTTT; CDR3 protein: CASSLQGNTEAFF
D gene: TRBD2; CDR3 length: 19; clone size: -; J gene: TRBJ2-4; V gene: TRBV4-1; CDR3 DNA: TGCGCCAGCAGCCAAGATACGGCGGGACTAGCGTTGGTTAGGTACATTCAGTACTTC; CDR3 protein: CASSQDTAGLALVRYIQYF
D gene: -; CDR3 length: 14; clone size: -; J gene: TRBJ2-5; V gene: TRBV6-5; CDR3 DNA: TGTGCCAGCAGAAGGTCCCCCCAGGGGGAGACCCAGTACTTC; CDR3 protein: CASRRSPQGETQYF
D gene: TRBD1; CDR3 length: 15; clone size: -; J gene: TRBJ1-1; V gene: TRBV6-2/TRBV6-3; CDR3 DNA: TGTGCCAGCAGTGACCCACAGGGGCTGGGCACTGAAGCTTTCTTT; CDR3 protein: CASSDPQGLGTEAFF
D gene: TRBD1; CDR3 length: 14; clone size: -; J gene: TRBJ1-1; V gene: TRBV28; CDR3 DNA: TGTGCCAGCAGAACAGGGGGGGGAAACACTGAAGCTTTCTTT; CDR3 protein: CASRTGGGNTEAFF
D gene: TRBD1; CDR3 length: 15; clone size: once; J gene: TRBJ1-4; V gene: TRBV5-4; CDR3 DNA: TGTGCCAGCAGCTCGGGACAGGGAGGGAGTGAAAAACTGTTTTTT; CDR3 protein: CASSSGQGGSEKLFF
D gene: TRBD2; CDR3 length: 16; clone size: -; J gene: TRBJ2-1; V gene: TRBV24-1; CDR3 DNA: TGTGCCACCAGCTCGCCGGGACTAGGAGGTTACAATGAGCAGTTCTTC; CDR3 protein: CATSSPGLGGYNEQFF
D gene: -; CDR3 length: 12; clone size: -; J gene: TRBJ2-1; V gene: TRBV5-1; CDR3 DNA: TGCGCCAGCAGCTTGGAACGGGTCGAGCAGTTCTTC; CDR3 protein: CASSLERVEQFF
D gene: -; CDR3 length: 16; clone size: -; J gene: TRBJ1-5; V gene: TRBV4-2; CDR3 DNA: TGTGCCAGCAGCCAAGAAGGTGGGCCGAGCAATCAGCCCCAGCATTTT; CDR3 protein: CASSQEGGPSNQPQHF
D gene: TRBD1; CDR3 length: 17; clone size: -; J gene: TRBJ1-2; V gene: TRBV27; CDR3 DNA: TGTGCCAGCAGCCAAAAGACAGGGTTATCGGCTAACTATGGCTACACCTTC; CDR3 protein: CASSQKTGLSANYGYTF
D gene: TRBD1; CDR3 length: 14; clone size: -; J gene: TRBJ1-2; V gene: TRBV10-3; CDR3 DNA: TGTGCCACCTCCCTGACAGGGGGAGACTATGGCTACACCTTC; CDR3 protein: CATSLTGGDYGYTF
D gene: -; CDR3 length: 13; clone size: -; J gene: TRBJ1-2; V gene: TRBV20-1; CDR3 DNA: TGCAGTGCTAGTGCAGCAACTAACTATGGCTACACCTTC; CDR3 protein: CSASAATNYGYTF
D gene: -; CDR3 length: 12; clone size: -; J gene: TRBJ1-2; V gene: TRBV7-8; CDR3 DNA: TGTGCCAGCAGCCCAGGACAGTGGGGCTACACCTTC; CDR3 protein: CASSPGQWGYTF
D gene: -; CDR3 length: 13; clone size: -; J gene: TRBJ1-1; V gene: TRBV15; CDR3 DNA: TGTGCCACCAGCAGAGATAAAGGTCGCGAGGCTTTCTTT; CDR3 protein: CATSRDKGREAFF
D gene: -; CDR3 length: 15; clone size: -; J gene: TRBJ1-4; V gene: TRBV28; CDR3 DNA: TGTGCCAGCAGTGAATCCGGGACGTTAGATGAAAAACTGTTTTTT; CDR3 protein: CASSESGTLDEKLFF
D gene: -; CDR3 length: 16; clone size: -; J gene: TRBJ1-1; V gene: TRBV9; CDR3 DNA: TGTGCCAGCAGCGTAGATGACGGGAATTTGAACACTGAAGCTTTCTTT; CDR3 protein: CASSVDDGNLNTEAFF
D gene: -; CDR3 length: 13; clone size: -; J gene: TRBJ2-5; V gene: TRBV3-1/TRBV3-2; CDR3 DNA: TGTGCCAGCAGGGGACTGTACCAAGAGACCCAGTACTTC; CDR3 protein: CASRGLYQETQYF
D gene: TRBD2; CDR3 length: 15; clone size: -; J gene: TRBJ2-2; V gene: TRBV11-2; CDR3 DNA: TGTGCCAGCAGCTCGAGGCTAGCGGGGTCCGGGGAGCTGTTTTTT; CDR3 protein: CASSSRLAGSGELFF
D gene: -; CDR3 length: 24; clone size: -; J gene: TRBJ2-1; V gene: TRBV23-1; CDR3 DNA: TGCGCCAGCAGTCAATCCCACCCGAAGGGTTTAACGACCTTTTTCAGAAGCTCCTACAATGAGCAGTTCTTC; CDR3 protein: CASSQSHPKGLTTFFRSSYNEQFF
D gene: TRBD2; CDR3 length: 17; clone size: few; J gene: TRBJ2-2; V gene: TRBV6-4; CDR3 DNA: TGTGCCAGCAGTGACTCTCCTAGCGGGACGGCTACCGGGGAGCTGTTTTTT; CDR3 protein: CASSDSPSGTATGELFF
D gene: TRBD1; CDR3 length: 13; clone size: -; J gene: TRBJ2-5; V gene: TRBV7-2; CDR3 DNA: TGTGCCAGCAGCTTGGACAGGGGGGAGACCCAGTACTTC; CDR3 protein: CASSLDRGETQYF
D gene: -; CDR3 length: 14; clone size: -; J gene: TRBJ2-5; V gene: TRBV7-2; CDR3 DNA: TGTGCCAGCAGCCTATTTCGGGGACAAGAGACCCAGTACTTC; CDR3 protein: CASSLFRGQETQYF
D gene: -; CDR3 length: 14; clone size: -; J gene: TRBJ2-2; V gene: TRBV2; CDR3 DNA: TGTGCCAGCAGAGGGGGTTTCGGAACCGGGGAGCTGTTTTTT; CDR3 protein: CASRGGFGTGELFF
D gene: TRBD2; CDR3 length: 19; clone size: -; J gene: TRBJ2-3; V gene: TRBV19; CDR3 DNA: TGTGCCAGTAGTATAGATCACCCAGGGGTCGCGGGAGGCCTGGGTACGCAGTATTTT; CDR3 protein: CASSIDHPGVAGGLGTQYF
D gene: TRBD1; CDR3 length: 14; clone size: once; J gene: TRBJ1-2; V gene: TRBV28; CDR3 DNA: TGTGCCAGCACCCGTACAGGGGGCTTGTATGGCTACACCTTC; CDR3 protein: CASTRTGGLYGYTF
D gene: -; CDR3 length: 12; clone size: -; J gene: TRBJ2-1; V gene: TRBV6-6; CDR3 DNA: TGTGCCAGCAGCACCCCGAACCGTGAGCAGTTCTTC; CDR3 protein: CASSTPNREQFF
D gene: -; CDR3 length: 14; clone size: -; J gene: TRBJ2-1; V gene: TRBV5-1; CDR3 DNA: TGCGCCAACTCGGGGGAAGGAGGGCCAGGGGAGCAGTTCTTC; CDR3 protein: CANSGEGGPGEQFF
D gene: TRBD2; CDR3 length: 17; clone size: -; J gene: TRBJ2-3; V gene: TRBV4-3; CDR3 DNA: TGCGCCAGCAGCCAAGTAGCACTAGCGGGAGGATCCTATACGCAGTATTTT; CDR3 protein: CASSQVALAGGSYTQYF
D gene: -; CDR3 length: 13; clone size: -; J gene: TRBJ1-5; V gene: TRBV19; CDR3 DNA: TGTGCCAGTAGTTTTACGCGGGATCAGCCCCAGCATTTT; CDR3 protein: CASSFTRDQPQHF
D gene: -; CDR3 length: 16; clone size: once; J gene: TRBJ1-4; V gene: TRBV19; CDR3 DNA: TGTGCCAGTAGTACAACAGGGAGGGCGACTAATGAAAAACTGTTTTTT; CDR3 protein: CASSTTGRATNEKLFF
D gene: TRBD1; CDR3 length: 13; clone size: -; J gene: TRBJ2-5; V gene: TRBV2; CDR3 DNA: TGTGCCAGCAGCACCGACAGGGGAGAGACCCAGTACTTC; CDR3 protein: CASSTDRGETQYF
D gene: -; CDR3 length: 12; clone size: -; J gene: TRBJ2-7; V gene: TRBV5-1; CDR3 DNA: TGCGCCAGCAGCTTGCAGATCGGCGAGCAGTACTTC; CDR3 protein: CASSLQIGEQYF
D gene: -; CDR3 length: 13; clone size: -; J gene: TRBJ2-3; V gene: TRBV2; CDR3 DNA: TGTGCCAGCAGCCAATGGTGGGTAGATACGCAGTATTTT; CDR3 protein: CASSQWWVDTQYF
D gene: -; CDR3 length: 12; clone size: -; J gene: TRBJ2-5; V gene: TRBV25-1; CDR3 DNA: TGTGCCAGCAGGGGGAATGGAGAGACCCAGTACTTC; CDR3 protein: CASRGNGETQYF
D gene: -; CDR3 length: 15; clone size: -; J gene: TRBJ2-1; V gene: TRBV2; CDR3 DNA: -; CDR3 protein: CASSESSGQLNEQFF
D gene: -; CDR3 length: 15; clone size: -; J gene: TRBJ2-1; V gene: TRBV4-2; CDR3 DNA: TGTGCCAGCAGCCAAGAGTTATGGAGGGGGGATGAGCAGTTCTTC; CDR3 protein: CASSQELWRGDEQFF
D gene: -; CDR3 length: 17; clone size: -; J gene: TRBJ2-1; V gene: TRBV19; CDR3 DNA: TGTGCCAGTAGTATCATCCCGGGCCCCAGCTCCTACAATGAGCAGTTCTTC; CDR3 protein: CASSIIPGPSSYNEQFF